These 26 T cell receptor beta chains came from one sample sequenced in a study of CD8+ T cells in alopecia areata. Regarding treatment: oral pan-JAK inhibitor, 5-10 mg twice daily. In each case, RNA was isolated and then reverse transcribed into cDNA as the sequencing template. The method was immunoSEQ multiplex PCR; TCRdb's version includes in-frame clones alone and lacks a portion of them. The table has approximately 150,000 clones, roughly 50% seen once. Source: CD4+ T cells sorted from blood, taken at approximately week 60, from a patient treated with tofacitinib. The receptors shown here come from a human donor with alopecia areata.

The sample holds a few counts of this clone. The J gene is TRBJ2-1, the V gene TRBV2, with TRBD2 matching over 7 bases. The germline V gene has CDR1 SNHLY and CDR2 FYNNEI. V shed 2 bases and J 1 base; nucleotides not matched to a gene: 2. The CDR3 runs 15 residues. The CDR3 is CASSERGGSYNEQFF. CDR3 nucleotides: TGTGCCAGCAGTGAACGGGGAGGGTCCTACAATGAGCAGTTCTTC.

The CDR3 spells CASSTGGGNQPQHF. The CDR3 DNA sequence: TGTGCCAGCAGTACAGGGGGCGGCAATCAGCCCCAGCATTTT. V gene TRBV27 combines with J gene TRBJ1-5, with 9 bases that match TRBD1. With V trimmed by 5 bases and J by 2 bases, 1 base remained unmatched. Germline V gives CDR1 MNHEY, CDR2 SMNVEV (reference sequence). The CDR3 has 14 residues.

The DNA for the CDR3 is TGTGCCAGCAGCTTAGATACTTACTCCAAAGAGACCCAGTACTTC. Translated: CASSLDTYSKETQYF. The chain joins TRBV11-2 to TRBJ2-5; D gene ambiguous. V lost 0 bases, J lost 3 bases, and 11 bases lay in between. CDR1 and CDR2 (germline): SGHAT, FQNNGV. This CDR3 region has 15 residues.

The rearrangement links TRBV7-2 to TRBJ2-3; 11 nucleotides match TRBD2. Trimming at V came to 6 bases and at J to 1 base, leaving 6 bases not matched to a gene. Germline V gene lookup returns CDR1 SGHTA and CDR2 FQGNSA. CDR3 length: 16 amino acids. The CDR3 nucleotides read TGTGCCAGCAGTTCAACTAGCGGGGGCCGCACAGATACGCAGTATTTT. Protein sequence: CASSSTSGGRTDTQYF.

The chain joins TRBV15 to TRBJ2-5; no firm D call. Germline V gene lookup returns CDR1 LNHNV and CDR2 YYDKDF (reference sequence). The CDR3 length is 12 residues. V dropped 0 bases and J dropped 5 bases, with 4 bases sitting between them. CDR3 in amino acids: CATSRDGETQYF. The CDR3 DNA reads as TGTGCCACCAGCAGAGACGGGGAGACCCAGTACTTC.

This clone has a single count. The CDR3 loop reads CASSLGTGFGTEAFF. The CDR3 region has the DNA TGTGCCAGCAGCCTAGGGACAGGATTTGGCACTGAAGCTTTCTTT. V and J are TRBV7-9 and TRBJ1-1, with TRBD1 matching 8 bases. The CDR3 length is 15 residues. The V gene end was trimmed by 5 bases and the J gene end by 4 bases; junction bases not matched to a gene: 9. The germline V gene has CDR1 SEHNR and CDR2 FQNEAQ (reference sequence). The full variable domain, completed using reference TRBV7-9 and TRBJ1-1, is DTGVSQNPRHKITKRGQNVTFRCDPISEHNRLYWYRQTLGQGPEFLTYFQNEAQLEKSRLLSDRFSAERPKGSFSTLEIQRTEQGDSAMYLCASSLGTGFGTEAFFGQGTRLTVV.

This clone turned up a few times. The rearrangement links TRBV29-1 to TRBJ1-2; TRBD1 is a possible D gene (6 bases). This CDR3 is built from 14 residues. Trimming stripped 4 bases from V and 3 bases from J, with 15 bases between. Germline V gene sequence: CDR1 SQVTM, CDR2 ANQGSEA. The CDR3 reads CSVVGDRTYYGYTF. DNA of the CDR3: TGCAGCGTTGTGGGAGACAGGACCTACTATGGCTACACCTTC.

The rearrangement links TRBV27 to TRBJ2-3; D possibly corresponds to TRBD2 (6 bases). The V gene's germline CDR1 is MNHEY and CDR2 SMNVEV (reference sequence). V lost 8 bases and J lost 8, with 14 bases in between. The CDR3 extends over 12 amino acids. The CDR3 bases are TGTGCCAGCGGGACTGTACTGGGTACGCAGTATTTT. This gives the protein CASGTVLGTQYF.

On this clone: This same CDR3 is encoded by further DNA sequences in the sample. V gene TRBV5-1 combines with J gene TRBJ2-5; D call uncertain. V gave up 4 bases and J gave up 2 bases, with 9 bases separating them. Germline assignment: CDR1 SGHRS and CDR2 YFSETQ. CDR3 length: 13 amino acids. The DNA of the CDR3 is TGCGCCAGCAGCCTAGGATCTCAAGAGACCCAGTACTTC. It codes for CASSLGSQETQYF. Complete variable domain (other parts from reference TRBV5-1 and TRBJ2-5): KAGVTQTPRYLIKTRGQQVTLSCSPISGHRSVSWYQQTPGQGLQFLFEYFSETQRNKGNFPGRFSGRQFSNSRSEMNVSTLELGDSALYLCASSLGSQETQYFGPGTRLLVL.

This clone was picked up a small number of times. This rearrangement joins TRBV7-9 to TRBJ2-5, with D hard to call. The V gene lost 5 bases and the J gene lost 0 bases, with 1 base spanning the gap. Germline CDR1 is SEHNR and CDR2 is FQNEAQ (reference sequence). This CDR3 is built from 11 residues. CDR3 sequence: CASSHQETQYF. CDR3 DNA sequence: TGTGCCAGCAGCCACCAAGAGACCCAGTACTTC.

The chain links TRBV4-2 to TRBJ1-1; D is undetermined. Trimming pared 3 bases from V and 8 bases from J, leaving 16 bases between. This CDR3 has 14 residues. CDR1 is LGHNA and CDR2 is YNFKEQ in the germline V gene. Here the CDR3 reads CASSQATQRTEAFF. The CDR3 DNA reads as TGTGCCAGCAGCCAGGCCACCCAGAGGACCGAAGCTTTCTTT.

A few counts support this clone. The chain recombines TRBV28 with TRBJ2-2, with D unclear. The germline gives CDR1 MDHEN, CDR2 SYDVKM. V was shortened by 3 bases and J by 6 bases, with 2 bases between the two germline ends. There are 11 residues in the CDR3. CDR3: CASSFPGELFF. The CDR3, as DNA: TGTGCCAGCAGTTTTCCCGGGGAGCTGTTTTTT.

Comments on this clone: Within the sample, other DNA sequences also encode this same CDR3. V and J are TRBV29-1 and TRBJ1-1; D remains ambiguous. V shed 4 bases and J shed 0 bases, with 9 bases lying between them. Per the germline V gene, CDR1 is SQVTM and CDR2 is ANQGSEA. The CDR3 sequence is 13 residues long. CDR3 sequence reads: CSVVKVMNTEAFF. CDR3 nucleotides: TGCAGCGTTGTAAAGGTGATGAACACTGAAGCTTTCTTT.

J is TRBJ2-7 and V is TRBV7-9; D may be TRBD2 (6 bases). The CDR3 has 14 residues. Trimming removed 5 bases from V and 6 bases from J, with 17 bases in between. CDR1 and CDR2 (germline): SEHNR, FQNEAQ (reference sequence). The CDR3 DNA follows: TGTGCCAGCAGCAGAGATGTGAGGCGGGGCGAGCAGTACTTC. Amino acid sequence: CASSRDVRRGEQYF. Using reference TRBV7-9 and TRBJ2-7 for the parts outside the CDR3, the full variable domain is DTGVSQNPRHKITKRGQNVTFRCDPISEHNRLYWYRQTLGQGPEFLTYFQNEAQLEKSRLLSDRFSAERPKGSFSTLEIQRTEQGDSAMYLCASSRDVRRGEQYFGPGTRLTVT.

Regarding this clone: This sample also contains other DNA sequences that code for the same CDR3. The chain recombines TRBV5-1 with TRBJ2-5, with D perhaps matching TRBD1 or TRBD2 (5 bases each). Trimming removed 4 bases at V and 4 bases at J, with 8 bases between. CDR1 is SGHRS and CDR2 is YFSETQ in the germline V gene. This CDR3 comprises 12 residues. The CDR3: CASSPGGETQYF. The CDR3 DNA follows: TGCGCCAGCAGCCCTGGGGGAGAGACCCAGTACTTC.

This sequence joins TRBV30 and TRBJ2-7; D call uncertain. The CDR3 has 11 residues. Trimming left V 3 bases short and J 4 bases short, with 7 bases between. CDR1 GTSNPN and CDR2 SVGIG come from the germline V gene (reference sequence). The CDR3 coding sequence is TGTGCCTGGAGCAAAGGATACGAGCAGTACTTC. As protein: CAWSKGYEQYF. The whole variable domain, filled in from reference TRBV30 and TRBJ2-7, reads SQTIHQWPATLVQPVGSPLSLECTVEGTSNPNLYWYRQAAGRGLQLLFYSVGIGQISSEVPQNLSASRPQDRQFILSSKKLLLSDSGFYLCAWSKGYEQYFGPGTRLTVT.

The gene calls are TRBV7-2 and TRBJ2-5, with TRBD2 matching over 9 bases. Germline V CDR1 and CDR2: SGHTA, FQGNSA. This CDR3 has 15 amino acids. Trimming took 4 bases from V and 2 from J; bases not matched to a gene: 5. In DNA form, the CDR3 reads TGTGCCAGCAGCTCCCAGCGGGGGGAACAAGAGACCCAGTACTTC. Its translation is CASSSQRGEQETQYF. The complete variable domain, with remaining parts taken from reference TRBV7-2 and TRBJ2-5, reads GAGVSQSPSNKVTEKGKDVELRCDPISGHTALYWYRQSLGQGLEFLIYFQGNSAPDKSGLPSDRFSAERTGGSVSTLTIQRTQQEDSAVYLCASSSQRGEQETQYFGPGTRLLVL.

This chain links TRBV10-3 with TRBJ2-1, with 7 nucleotides matching TRBD1. The V gene end was trimmed by 4 bases and the J gene end by 8 bases; junction bases not matched to a gene: 2. Germline CDR1 and CDR2: ENHRY and SYGVKD. The CDR3 sequence is 12 residues long. The DNA for the CDR3 is TGTGCCATCAGTGGGACAGGTGATGAGCAGTTCTTC. Amino acids: CAISGTGDEQFF.

The V and J genes are TRBV5-1 and TRBJ2-2; D is perhaps TRBD2 (5 bases). Germline loops: CDR1 SGHRS, CDR2 YFSETQ. This CDR3 has 14 amino acids. The V end was cut by 7 bases, the J end by 1 base, with 11 bases between. CDR3 nucleotide sequence: TGCGCCAGCCTTCCCGCGGGGAACACCGGGGAGCTGTTTTTT. This codes for CASLPAGNTGELFF.

V and J are TRBV7-9 and TRBJ1-5; TRBD1 might be the D (6 bases). The germline V and J ends were trimmed by 6 bases and 3 bases, with 18 bases remaining between them. Germline CDR1 is SEHNR and CDR2 is FQNEAQ (reference sequence). The CDR3 spans 16 residues. CDR3 in DNA: TGTGCCAGCAGGCCACCGTGGACAGTTGACAATCAGCCCCAGCATTTT. Protein: CASRPPWTVDNQPQHF.

There are a few counts of this clone. The gene calls are TRBV30 and TRBJ2-1; no definite D call. V was clipped by 0 bases and J by 6 bases, with 6 bases between them. The germline V gene encodes CDR1 GTSNPN and CDR2 SVGIG (reference sequence). The CDR3 extends over 12 amino acids. The CDR3 DNA is TGTGCCTGGAGTGTACTTTCCAATGAGCAGTTCTTC. Translation gives CAWSVLSNEQFF.

The DNA for the CDR3 is TGTGCCAGCAGCGAGGGCCCAAGCAATCAGCCCCAGCATTTT. It yields the protein CASSEGPSNQPQHF. The chain links TRBV9 to TRBJ1-5; D is undetermined. Germline assignment: CDR1 SGDLS and CDR2 YYNGEE. There are 14 residues in the CDR3. V was pared by 3 bases and J by 1 base, with 8 bases between.

This clone turned up a few times. CDR3 amino acids: CASSSSAGEGGDTQYF. The CDR3 nucleotides are TGTGCCAGCAGCTCTTCGGCGGGGGAAGGAGGGGATACGCAGTATTTT. V is TRBV7-9 and J is TRBJ2-3; 7 bases align to TRBD2. The CDR3 is 16 residues long. The V and J ends lost 4 bases and 6 bases, in that order; junction bases with no gene match: 13. In germline, CDR1 is SEHNR, CDR2 FQNEAQ (reference sequence).

This chain uses TRBV2 with TRBJ2-1; 13 bases agree with TRBD2. CDR1 and CDR2 from the germline V gene are SNHLY and FYNNEI. This CDR3 has 16 residues. J lost 8 bases, V lost 6 bases, and 10 bases had no gene match. The CDR3 loop reads CASRQDPGLAGHEQFF. The CDR3 nucleotides are TGTGCCAGCAGACAAGACCCGGGACTAGCGGGGCATGAGCAGTTCTTC.

This chain uses TRBV29-1 with TRBJ1-1; D remains unclear. Germline CDR1 reads SQVTM; CDR2 reads ANQGSEA. The CDR3 extends over 13 amino acids. Trimming cost V 6 bases and J 5 bases, with 16 bases left between them. The CDR3 is CSVSSAERTEAFF. CDR3 sequence (DNA): TGCAGCGTATCTAGCGCAGAGAGGACTGAAGCTTTCTTT. The full variable domain, its missing parts supplied by reference TRBV29-1 and TRBJ1-1, is SAVISQKPSRDICQRGTSLTIQCQVDSQVTMMFWYRQQPGQSLTLIATANQGSEATYESGFVIDKFPISRPNLTFSTLTVSNMSPEDSSIYLCSVSSAERTEAFFGQGTRLTVV.

This clone came up a few times. The chain recombines TRBV10-3 with TRBJ2-3, with unresolved D. Germline CDR1 and CDR2: ENHRY and SYGVKD. Trimming removed 4 bases from V and 6 bases from J, with 5 bases in between. The CDR3 runs to 11 residues. This CDR3 reads CAISGADTQYF. CDR3 sequence (DNA): TGTGCCATCAGTGGCGCTGATACGCAGTATTTT.